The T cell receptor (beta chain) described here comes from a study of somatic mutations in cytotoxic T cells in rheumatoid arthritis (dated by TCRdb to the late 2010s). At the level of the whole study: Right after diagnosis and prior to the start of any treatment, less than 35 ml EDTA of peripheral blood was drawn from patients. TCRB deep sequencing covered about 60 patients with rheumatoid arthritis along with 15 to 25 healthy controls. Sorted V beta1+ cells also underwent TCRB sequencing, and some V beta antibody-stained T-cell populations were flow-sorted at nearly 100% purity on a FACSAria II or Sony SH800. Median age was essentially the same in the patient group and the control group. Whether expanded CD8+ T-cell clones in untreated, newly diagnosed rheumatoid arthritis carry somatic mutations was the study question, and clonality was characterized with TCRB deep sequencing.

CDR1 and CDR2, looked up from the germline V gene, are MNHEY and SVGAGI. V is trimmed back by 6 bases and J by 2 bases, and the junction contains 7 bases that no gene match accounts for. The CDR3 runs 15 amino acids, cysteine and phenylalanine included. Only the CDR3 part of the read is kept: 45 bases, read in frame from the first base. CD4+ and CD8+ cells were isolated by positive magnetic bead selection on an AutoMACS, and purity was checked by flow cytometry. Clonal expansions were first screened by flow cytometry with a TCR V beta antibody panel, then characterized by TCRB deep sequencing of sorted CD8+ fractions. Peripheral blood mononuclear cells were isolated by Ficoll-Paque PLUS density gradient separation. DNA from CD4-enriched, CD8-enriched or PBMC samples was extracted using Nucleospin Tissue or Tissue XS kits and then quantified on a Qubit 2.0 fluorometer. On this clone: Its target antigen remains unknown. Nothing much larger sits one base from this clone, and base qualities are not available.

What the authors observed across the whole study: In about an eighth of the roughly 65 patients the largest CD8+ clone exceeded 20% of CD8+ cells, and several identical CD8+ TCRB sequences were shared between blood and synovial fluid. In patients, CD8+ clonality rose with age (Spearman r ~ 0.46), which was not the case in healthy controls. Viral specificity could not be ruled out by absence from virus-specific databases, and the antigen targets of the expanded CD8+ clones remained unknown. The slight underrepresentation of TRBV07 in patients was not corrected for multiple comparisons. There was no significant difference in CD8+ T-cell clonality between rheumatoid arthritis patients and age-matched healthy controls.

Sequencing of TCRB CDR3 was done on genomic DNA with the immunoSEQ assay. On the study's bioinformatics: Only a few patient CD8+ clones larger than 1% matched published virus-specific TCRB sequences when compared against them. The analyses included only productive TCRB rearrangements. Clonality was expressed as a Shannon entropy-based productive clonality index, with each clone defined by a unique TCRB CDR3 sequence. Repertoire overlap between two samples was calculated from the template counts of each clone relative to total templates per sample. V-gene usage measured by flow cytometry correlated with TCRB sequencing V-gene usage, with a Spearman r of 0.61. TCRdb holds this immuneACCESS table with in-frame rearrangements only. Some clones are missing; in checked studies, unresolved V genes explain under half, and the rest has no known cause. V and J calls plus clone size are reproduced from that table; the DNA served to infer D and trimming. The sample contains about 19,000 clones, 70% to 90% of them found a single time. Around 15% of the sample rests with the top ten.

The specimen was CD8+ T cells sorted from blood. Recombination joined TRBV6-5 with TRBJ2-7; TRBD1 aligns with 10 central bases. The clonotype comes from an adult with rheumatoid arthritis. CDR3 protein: CASSLGQGLTYEQYF. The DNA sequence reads TGTGCCAGCAGCCTGGGACAGGGGTTAACCTACGAGCAGTACTTC.